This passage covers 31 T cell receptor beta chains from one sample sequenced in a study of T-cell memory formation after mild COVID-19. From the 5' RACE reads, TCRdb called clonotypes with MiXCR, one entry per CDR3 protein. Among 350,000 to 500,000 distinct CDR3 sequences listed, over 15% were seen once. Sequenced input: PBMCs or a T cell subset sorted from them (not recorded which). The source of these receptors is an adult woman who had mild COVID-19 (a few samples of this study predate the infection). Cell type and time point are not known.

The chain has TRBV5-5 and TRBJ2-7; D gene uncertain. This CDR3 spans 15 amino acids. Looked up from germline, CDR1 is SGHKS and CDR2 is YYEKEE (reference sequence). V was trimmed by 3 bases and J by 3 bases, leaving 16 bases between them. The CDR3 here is CASSSRASSGYEQYF. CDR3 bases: TGTGCCAGCAGCTCCCGGGCGTCCTCGGGCTACGAGCAGTACTTC.

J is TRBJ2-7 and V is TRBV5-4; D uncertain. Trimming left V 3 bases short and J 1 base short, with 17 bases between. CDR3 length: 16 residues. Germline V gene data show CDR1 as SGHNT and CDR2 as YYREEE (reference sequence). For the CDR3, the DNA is TGTGCCAGCAGCTATGGATCTGGGATACGGTCCTACGAGCAGTACTTC. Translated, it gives CASSYGSGIRSYEQYF.

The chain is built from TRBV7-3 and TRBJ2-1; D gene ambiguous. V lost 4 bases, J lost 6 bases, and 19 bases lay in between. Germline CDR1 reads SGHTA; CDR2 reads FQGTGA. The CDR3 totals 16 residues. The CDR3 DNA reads TGTGCCAGCAGCTCGCCACCAACGTCAGGTAGCAATGAGCAGTTCTTC. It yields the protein CASSSPPTSGSNEQFF.

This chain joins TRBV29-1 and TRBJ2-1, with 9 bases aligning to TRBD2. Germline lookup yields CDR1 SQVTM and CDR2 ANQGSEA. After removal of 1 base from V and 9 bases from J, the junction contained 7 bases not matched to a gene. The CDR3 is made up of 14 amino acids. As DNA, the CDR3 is TGCAGCGTTGAAGGTGGCGGGAGGGACATTGAGCAGTTCTTC. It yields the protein CSVEGGGRDIEQFF.

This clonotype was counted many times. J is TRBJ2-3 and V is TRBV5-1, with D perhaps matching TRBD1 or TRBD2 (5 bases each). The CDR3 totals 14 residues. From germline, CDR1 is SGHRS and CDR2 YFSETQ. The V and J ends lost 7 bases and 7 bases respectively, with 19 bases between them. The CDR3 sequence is CASGRRDPTNTQYF. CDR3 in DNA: TGCGCCAGCGGCCGCCGGGACCCAACCAATACGCAGTATTTT.

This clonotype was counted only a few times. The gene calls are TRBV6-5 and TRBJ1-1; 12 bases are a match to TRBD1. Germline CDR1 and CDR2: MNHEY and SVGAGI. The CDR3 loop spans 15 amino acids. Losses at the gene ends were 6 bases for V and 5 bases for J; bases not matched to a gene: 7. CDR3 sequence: CASRRDRGRSTEAFF. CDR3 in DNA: TGTGCCAGCAGGAGGGACAGGGGGCGGAGTACTGAAGCTTTCTTT.

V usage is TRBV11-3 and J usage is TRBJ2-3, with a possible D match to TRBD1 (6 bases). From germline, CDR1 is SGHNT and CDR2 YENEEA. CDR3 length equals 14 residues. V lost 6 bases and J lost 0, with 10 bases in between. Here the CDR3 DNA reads TGTGCCAGCAGGTTCGGACAGAGCACAGATACGCAGTATTTT. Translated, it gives CASRFGQSTDTQYF.

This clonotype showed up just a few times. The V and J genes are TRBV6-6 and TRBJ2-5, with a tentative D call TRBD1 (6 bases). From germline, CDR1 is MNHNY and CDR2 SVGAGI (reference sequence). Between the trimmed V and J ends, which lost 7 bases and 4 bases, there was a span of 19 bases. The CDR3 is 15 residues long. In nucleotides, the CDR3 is TGTGCCAGCACCCCCGGACAGAGTCGTCGAGAGACCCAGTACTTC. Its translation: CASTPGQSRRETQYF.

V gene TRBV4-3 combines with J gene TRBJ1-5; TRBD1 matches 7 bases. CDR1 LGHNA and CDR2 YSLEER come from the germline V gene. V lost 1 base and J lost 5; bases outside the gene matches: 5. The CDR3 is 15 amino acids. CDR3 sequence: CASSQGRQGDQPQHF. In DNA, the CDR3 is TGCGCCAGCAGCCAAGGACGACAGGGAGATCAGCCCCAGCATTTT.

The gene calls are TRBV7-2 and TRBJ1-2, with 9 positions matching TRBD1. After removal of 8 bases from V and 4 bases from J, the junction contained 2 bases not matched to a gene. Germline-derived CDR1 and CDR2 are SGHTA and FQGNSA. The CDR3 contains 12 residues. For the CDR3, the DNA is TGTGCCAGCGCGACAGGGGGCTATGGCTACACCTTC. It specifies CASATGGYGYTF.

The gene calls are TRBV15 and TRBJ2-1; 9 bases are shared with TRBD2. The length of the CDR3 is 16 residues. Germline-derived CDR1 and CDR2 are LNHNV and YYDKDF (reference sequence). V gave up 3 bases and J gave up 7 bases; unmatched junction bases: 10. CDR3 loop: CATSSISGLATNEQFF. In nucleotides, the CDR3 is TGTGCCACCAGCAGCATTTCGGGACTAGCAACAAATGAGCAGTTCTTC.

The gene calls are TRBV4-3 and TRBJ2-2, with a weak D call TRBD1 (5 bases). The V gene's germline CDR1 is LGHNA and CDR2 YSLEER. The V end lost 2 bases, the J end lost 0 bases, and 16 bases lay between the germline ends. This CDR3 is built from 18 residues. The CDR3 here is CASSQRGYMTSNTGELFF. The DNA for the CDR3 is TGCGCCAGCAGCCAAAGGGGTTACATGACGTCGAACACCGGGGAGCTGTTTTTT.

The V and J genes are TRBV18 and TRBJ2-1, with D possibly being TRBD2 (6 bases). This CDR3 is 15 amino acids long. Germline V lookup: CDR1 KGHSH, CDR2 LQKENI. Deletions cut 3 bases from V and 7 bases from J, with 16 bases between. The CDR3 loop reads CASSPVSGIRNEQFF. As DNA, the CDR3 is TGTGCCAGCTCACCCGTTAGCGGTATACGGAATGAGCAGTTCTTC.

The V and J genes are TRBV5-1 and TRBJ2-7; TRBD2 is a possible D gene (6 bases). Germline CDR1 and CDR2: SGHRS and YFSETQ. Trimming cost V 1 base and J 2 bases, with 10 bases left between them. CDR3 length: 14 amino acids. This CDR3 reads CASSLRTTPYEQYF. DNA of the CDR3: TGCGCCAGCAGCTTGCGGACTACCCCCTACGAGCAGTACTTC.

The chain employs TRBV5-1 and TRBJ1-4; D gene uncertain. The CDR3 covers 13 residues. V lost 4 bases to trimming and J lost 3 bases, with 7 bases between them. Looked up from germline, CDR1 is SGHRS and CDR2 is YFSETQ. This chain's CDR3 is CASSNEANEKLFF. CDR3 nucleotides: TGCGCCAGCAGCAACGAGGCTAATGAAAAACTGTTTTTT.

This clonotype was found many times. CDR3 nucleotide sequence: TGCGCCAGCAGCTTGGCCCGGGACGAGCAGTTCTTC. Its protein product is CASSLARDEQFF. The chain links TRBV5-1 to TRBJ2-1, with D perhaps assigned TRBD1 or TRBD2 (5 bases each). Germline lookup yields CDR1 SGHRS and CDR2 YFSETQ. The CDR3 spans 12 residues. The ends were cut back, 0 bases at V and 10 bases at J, with 8 bases in the middle.

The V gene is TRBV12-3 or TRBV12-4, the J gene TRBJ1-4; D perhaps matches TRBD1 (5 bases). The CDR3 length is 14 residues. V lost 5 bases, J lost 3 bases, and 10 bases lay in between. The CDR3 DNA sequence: TGTGCCAGCAGTGAATCAGGGCCTAATGAAAAACTGTTTTTT. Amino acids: CASSESGPNEKLFF.

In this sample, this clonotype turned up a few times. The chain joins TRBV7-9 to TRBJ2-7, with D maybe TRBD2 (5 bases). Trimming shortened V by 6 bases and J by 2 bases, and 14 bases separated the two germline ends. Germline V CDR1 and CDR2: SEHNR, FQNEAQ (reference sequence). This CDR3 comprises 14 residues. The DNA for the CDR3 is TGTGCCAGCAGATCGCCGAGGGCACCCTACGAGCAGTACTTC. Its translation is CASRSPRAPYEQYF. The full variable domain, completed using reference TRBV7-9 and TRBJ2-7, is DTGVSQNPRHKITKRGQNVTFRCDPISEHNRLYWYRQTLGQGPEFLTYFQNEAQLEKSRLLSDRFSAERPKGSFSTLEIQRTEQGDSAMYLCASRSPRAPYEQYFGPGTRLTVT.

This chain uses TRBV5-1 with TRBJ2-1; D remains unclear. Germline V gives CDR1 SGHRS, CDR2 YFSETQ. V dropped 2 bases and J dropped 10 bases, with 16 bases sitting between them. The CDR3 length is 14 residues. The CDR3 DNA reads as TGCGCCAGCAGCTTAGTGGGCCCTTCGAAGGAGCAGTTCTTC. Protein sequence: CASSLVGPSKEQFF.

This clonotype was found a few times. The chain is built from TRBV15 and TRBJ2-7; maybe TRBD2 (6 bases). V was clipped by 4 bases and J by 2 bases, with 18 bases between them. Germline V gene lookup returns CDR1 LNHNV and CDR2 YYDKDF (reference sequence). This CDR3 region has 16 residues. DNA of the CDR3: TGTGCCACCAGCAAAGTCTCGGGACGGACTACCTACGAGCAGTACTTC. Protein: CATSKVSGRTTYEQYF.

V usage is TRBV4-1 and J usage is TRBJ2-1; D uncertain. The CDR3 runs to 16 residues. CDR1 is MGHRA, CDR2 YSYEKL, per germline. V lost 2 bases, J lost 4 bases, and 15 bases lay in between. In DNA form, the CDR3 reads TGCGCCAGCAGCCAATTAGATTTGCTCGATTACAATGAGCAGTTCTTC. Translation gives CASSQLDLLDYNEQFF.

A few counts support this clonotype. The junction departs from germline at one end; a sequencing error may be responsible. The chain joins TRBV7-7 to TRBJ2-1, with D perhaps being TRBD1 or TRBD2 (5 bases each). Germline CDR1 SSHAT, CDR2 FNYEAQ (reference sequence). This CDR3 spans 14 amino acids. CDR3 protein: CASSQWGNYNEQFF. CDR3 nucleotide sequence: TGTGCTAGCAGCCAATGGGGGAACTACAATGAGCAGTTCTTC.

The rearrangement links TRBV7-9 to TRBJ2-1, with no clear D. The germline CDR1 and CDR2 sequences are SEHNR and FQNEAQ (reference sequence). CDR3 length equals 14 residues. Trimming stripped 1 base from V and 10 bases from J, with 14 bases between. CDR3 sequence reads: CASSLVESGLEQFF. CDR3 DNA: TGTGCCAGCAGCTTAGTGGAGTCCGGTTTAGAGCAGTTCTTC.

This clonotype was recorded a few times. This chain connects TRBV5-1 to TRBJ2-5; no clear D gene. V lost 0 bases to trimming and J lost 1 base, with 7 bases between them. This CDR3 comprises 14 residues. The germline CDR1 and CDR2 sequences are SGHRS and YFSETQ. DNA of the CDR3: TGCGCCAGCAGCTTGGGATTCCCCCAAGAGACCCAGTACTTC. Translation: CASSLGFPQETQYF.

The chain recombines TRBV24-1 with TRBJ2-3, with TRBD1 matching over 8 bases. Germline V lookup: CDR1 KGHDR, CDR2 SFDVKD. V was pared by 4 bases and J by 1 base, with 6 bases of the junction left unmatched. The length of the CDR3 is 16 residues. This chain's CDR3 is CATSERQGYGTDTQYF. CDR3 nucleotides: TGTGCCACCAGTGAGAGACAGGGGTACGGCACAGATACGCAGTATTTT.

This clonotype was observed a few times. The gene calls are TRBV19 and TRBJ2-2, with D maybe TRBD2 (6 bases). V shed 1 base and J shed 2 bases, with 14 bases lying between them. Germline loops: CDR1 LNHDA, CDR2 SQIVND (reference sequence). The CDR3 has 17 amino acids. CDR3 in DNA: TGTGCCAGTAGTATAGGCTGGGCGGGGATAAACACCGGGGAGCTGTTTTTT. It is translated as CASSIGWAGINTGELFF. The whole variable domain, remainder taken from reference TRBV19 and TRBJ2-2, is DGGITQSPKYLFRKEGQNVTLSCEQNLNHDAMYWYRQDPGQGLRLIYYSQIVNDFQKGDIAEGYSVSREKKESFPLTVTSAQKNPTAFYLCASSIGWAGINTGELFFGEGSRLTVL.

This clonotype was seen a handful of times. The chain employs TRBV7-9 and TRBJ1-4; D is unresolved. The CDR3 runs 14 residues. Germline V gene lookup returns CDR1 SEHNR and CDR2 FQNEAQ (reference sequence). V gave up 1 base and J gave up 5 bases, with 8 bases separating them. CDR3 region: CASSLDSLNEKLFF. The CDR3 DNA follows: TGTGCCAGCAGCTTAGACAGCTTAAATGAAAAACTGTTTTTT.

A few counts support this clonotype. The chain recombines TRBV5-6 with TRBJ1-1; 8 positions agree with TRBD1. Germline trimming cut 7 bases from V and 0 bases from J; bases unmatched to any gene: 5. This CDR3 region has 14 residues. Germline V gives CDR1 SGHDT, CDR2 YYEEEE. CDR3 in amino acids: CASGPQGVNTEAFF. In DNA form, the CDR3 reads TGTGCCAGCGGGCCACAGGGGGTGAACACTGAAGCTTTCTTT.

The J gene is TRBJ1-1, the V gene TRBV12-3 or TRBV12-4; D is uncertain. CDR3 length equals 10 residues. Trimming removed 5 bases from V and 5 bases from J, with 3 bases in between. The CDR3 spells CASSITEAFF. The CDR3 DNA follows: TGTGCCAGCAGTATTACTGAAGCTTTCTTT.

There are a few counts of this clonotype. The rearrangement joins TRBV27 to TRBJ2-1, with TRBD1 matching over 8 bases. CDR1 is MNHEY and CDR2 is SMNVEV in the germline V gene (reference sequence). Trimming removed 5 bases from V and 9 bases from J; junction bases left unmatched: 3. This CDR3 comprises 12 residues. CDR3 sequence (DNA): TGTGCCAGCAGTACAGGGGGAATTGAGCAGTTCTTC. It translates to CASSTGGIEQFF.

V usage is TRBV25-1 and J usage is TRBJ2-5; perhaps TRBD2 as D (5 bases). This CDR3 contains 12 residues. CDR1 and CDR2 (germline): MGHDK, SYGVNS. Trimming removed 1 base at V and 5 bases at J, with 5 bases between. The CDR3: CASSESGETQYF. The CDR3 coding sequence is TGTGCCAGCAGTGAATCGGGGGAGACCCAGTACTTC.